This T cell receptor (beta chain) was captured in a study of shared clonotypes between healthy human individuals. Looking at the study overall: Contributing individuals were a couple of females and three males aged 18 to 49. The study's findings and limits: Only blood underwent sampling, and tissue repertoires likely differ.

This CDR3 spans 16 amino acids. V lost 0 bases, J lost 2 bases, and 15 bases lay in between. The germline CDR1 and CDR2 sequences are SGHKS and YYEKEE (reference sequence). In regard to this clone: The antigen is undetermined.

Sequencing was performed with immunoSEQ multiplex PCR; in TCRdb, only in-frame clones are kept and a portion is missing. The sample contains fewer than 650,000 clones, 76% of which appear only once. This TCR was recovered from a woman between 40 and 55 years old in good health. Some clones in this sample may be carry-over from other donors' samples. This chain links TRBV5-5 with TRBJ2-7; no firm D call. Sequenced: PBMCs. Here the CDR3 DNA reads TGTGCCAGCAGCTTGGGGCTTTCGGCTCCCACCTACGAGCAGTACTTC. It encodes CASSLGLSAPTYEQYF.